What follows are 19 T cell receptor beta chains derived from one specimen sequenced in a study of T cells in Graves' hyperthyroidism and ophthalmopathy. RNA transcripts provided the source from which TCR beta CDR3 regions were amplified. HTBI primers were employed in a first-round RT-PCR of the TCR CDR3. TCRdb reanalysed the multiplex PCR reads using MiXCR and keeps one entry per CDR3 protein. The sample has about 210,000 distinct CDR3 sequences, roughly 15% seen once. The sequenced sample consisted of blood. Receptors originate from a man aged 45-65 years with Graves' hyperthyroidism.

This clonotype was seen ten or more times. V usage is TRBV6-1 and J usage is TRBJ1-4; D might be TRBD1 (5 bases). Looked up from germline, CDR1 is MNHNS and CDR2 is SASEGT. V dropped 6 bases and J dropped 5 bases, with 16 bases sitting between them. This CDR3 spans 15 amino acids. CDR3: CASRTRDGRNEKLFF. CDR3 DNA sequence: TGTGCCAGCAGGACCCGGGACGGACGAAATGAAAAACTGTTTTTT.

At least ten counts were recorded for this clonotype. The chain is built from TRBV2 and TRBJ2-1; 13 nucleotides line up with TRBD2. V trimming: 6 bases; J trimming: 5 bases; junction bases outside the gene matches: 10. The CDR3 loop spans 17 amino acids. The germline gives CDR1 SNHLY, CDR2 FYNNEI. CDR3 loop: CASRRGLAGKYHNEQFF. The CDR3 coding sequence is TGTGCCAGCAGGCGGGGACTAGCGGGAAAGTATCACAATGAGCAGTTCTTC.

This clonotype was counted many times. The CDR3 nucleotides read TGTGCCAGCAGCCTGTGGACCACGGGCAATGAGCAGTTCTTC. Its translation is CASSLWTTGNEQFF. The chain carries TRBV12-3 or TRBV12-4 and TRBJ2-1; D remains unclear. This CDR3 is 14 amino acids long. V gave up 6 bases and J gave up 6 bases, with 15 bases separating them.

V gene TRBV2 combines with J gene TRBJ1-4; no clear D. This CDR3 contains 14 residues. In germline, CDR1 is SNHLY, CDR2 FYNNEI. V lost 5 bases and J 8 bases, leaving 15 bases between the germline ends. This CDR3 reads CASSLGGSSEKLFF. The CDR3 bases are TGTGCCAGCAGTCTGGGAGGGAGCTCCGAAAAACTGTTTTTT.

The chain recombines TRBV7-9 with TRBJ2-5; unclear D gene. CDR3 size: 13 residues. Trimming removed 7 bases at V and 4 bases at J, with 13 bases between. Germline V gene lookup returns CDR1 SEHNR and CDR2 FQNEAQ (reference sequence). CDR3 sequence: CASIPTVGETQYF. DNA of the CDR3: TGTGCCAGCATCCCCACCGTGGGAGAGACCCAGTACTTC.

This clonotype is labeled as large. The chain combines TRBV11-2 with TRBJ2-3, with D uncertain. Germline V gene data show CDR1 as SGHAT and CDR2 as FQNNGV. V was pared by 7 bases and J by 0 bases, with 14 bases between. This CDR3 comprises 15 residues. The CDR3 DNA sequence: TGTGCCAGCACCGTAGACGCAACTAGCACAGATACGCAGTATTTT. This sequence encodes CASTVDATSTDTQYF.

In its sample, this clonotype was seen many times. The chain couples TRBV2 to TRBJ2-5, with D hard to call. V lost 5 bases, J lost 5 bases, and 6 bases lay in between. The CDR3 consists of 11 residues. Germline CDR1 and CDR2: SNHLY and FYNNEI. The CDR3 nucleotides are TGTGCCAGCAGTTTCCCTGAGACCCAGTACTTC. It translates to CASSFPETQYF.

This clonotype was seen ten or more times. The rearrangement links TRBV2 to TRBJ2-3; 7 nucleotides align to TRBD2. The germline gives CDR1 SNHLY, CDR2 FYNNEI. V was pared by 6 bases and J by 4 bases, with 10 bases of the junction left unmatched. This CDR3 region has 15 residues. The CDR3 bases are TGTGCCAGCAGGTTCCGGGACTACGACCCAGATACGCAGTATTTT. This sequence encodes CASRFRDYDPDTQYF. The variable domain in full, completed from reference TRBV2 and TRBJ2-3, reads EPEVTQTPSHQVTQMGQEVILRCVPISNHLYFYWYRQILGQKVEFLVSFYNNEISEKSEIFDDQFSVERPDGSNFTLKIRSTKLEDSAMYFCASRFRDYDPDTQYFGPGTRLTVL.

This clonotype was counted many times. The chain couples TRBV28 to TRBJ2-5, with 9 bases identical to TRBD1. This CDR3 region has 14 residues. J lost 5 bases, V lost 1 base, and 2 bases had no gene match. Germline assignment: CDR1 MDHEN and CDR2 SYDVKM. DNA of the CDR3: TGTGCCAGCAGTTTATTGGGACAGGGCGAGACCCAGTACTTC. Residues: CASSLLGQGETQYF.

This clonotype appeared a few times. The chain is built from TRBV7-2 and TRBJ1-1; D might be TRBD1 (6 bases). V was pared by 2 bases and J by 4 bases, with 11 bases between. The CDR3 runs to 14 residues. Germline V gene lookup returns CDR1 SGHTA and CDR2 FQGNSA. As DNA, the CDR3 is TGTGCCAGCAGCTTAATAACAGGGTTCACTGAAGCTTTCTTT. Translating it yields CASSLITGFTEAFF.

This clonotype came up many times. The rearrangement uses TRBV3-1 and TRBJ2-1, with D uncertain. Trimming stripped 2 bases from V and 3 bases from J, with 11 bases between. Germline V gene lookup returns CDR1 LGHDT and CDR2 YNNKEL (reference sequence). This CDR3 spans 15 amino acids. The CDR3 loop is CASSQRGGFYNEQFF. CDR3 in DNA: TGTGCCAGCAGCCAACGAGGTGGTTTCTACAATGAGCAGTTCTTC.

This clonotype is medium-sized. The chain joins TRBV28 to TRBJ2-2; TRBD1 matches 8 bases. V trimming: 5 bases; J trimming: 3 bases; junction bases outside the gene matches: 5. Germline V lookup: CDR1 MDHEN, CDR2 SYDVKM. This CDR3 is built from 15 residues. CDR3: CASSLQGVHTGELFF. The CDR3 DNA is TGTGCCAGCAGTCTACAGGGGGTACACACCGGGGAGCTGTTTTTT.

Of note for this clonotype: A read error may be the cause here, since a much bigger clone is one base away. V is TRBV6-8 and J is TRBJ2-5; D not certain. Germline CDR1 MNHGY, CDR2 SAAAGT. V dropped 8 bases and J dropped 0 bases, with 10 bases sitting between them. The CDR3 is made up of 13 amino acids. The CDR3 bases are TGTGCCAGCCTCCCCCAGAACCAAGAGACCCAGTACTTC. Protein product: CASLPQNQETQYF.

This clonotype has at least ten counts. V and J are TRBV12-3 or TRBV12-4 and TRBJ2-3, with D perhaps TRBD1 (5 bases). Trimming stripped 5 bases from V and 4 bases from J, with 10 bases between. CDR3 length: 13 amino acids. CDR3 coding DNA: TGTGCCAGCAGTGCCCAGGGTTCAGATACGCAGTATTTT. Protein: CASSAQGSDTQYF.

This clonotype was counted at least ten times. The V call is TRBV7-9, the J call TRBJ2-1, with D possibly matching TRBD2 (5 bases). This CDR3 comprises 15 residues. Germline CDR1 reads SEHNR; CDR2 reads FQNEAQ (reference sequence). V shed 0 bases and J shed 0 bases, with 6 bases lying between them. CDR3 DNA sequence: TGTGCCAGCAGCTTAGCGGGGAGCTCCTACAATGAGCAGTTCTTC. This codes for CASSLAGSSYNEQFF.

This clonotype was observed a handful of times. The rearrangement uses TRBV6-2 or TRBV6-3 and TRBJ2-7; 8 nucleotides line up with TRBD2. From germline, CDR1 is MNHEY and CDR2 SVGEGT. CDR3 length: 14 residues. Losses at the gene ends were 8 bases for V and 4 bases for J; bases not matched to a gene: 10. CDR3 amino acids: CASLATSGFYEQYF. Here the CDR3 DNA reads TGTGCCAGCCTGGCAACTAGCGGATTTTACGAGCAGTACTTC.

This clonotype has ten or more counts. The chain employs TRBV3-1 and TRBJ2-1; 11 bases align to TRBD1. In germline, CDR1 is LGHDT, CDR2 YNNKEL (reference sequence). J lost 6 bases, V lost 2 bases, and 6 bases had no gene match. The CDR3 runs to 16 residues. The CDR3 DNA sequence: TGTGCCAGCAGCCAACGGTGGGGACAGGGGGGCAATGAGCAGTTCTTC. Its protein is CASSQRWGQGGNEQFF.

The chain uses TRBV20-1 and TRBJ2-7, with TRBD2 identical over 7 bases. This CDR3 is 13 amino acids long. Germline V gene lookup returns CDR1 DFQATT and CDR2 SNEGSKA (reference sequence). The ends lost 5 bases at V and 3 bases at J; junction bases unmatched: 7. This CDR3 is CSALLARVYEQYF. The DNA of the CDR3 is TGCAGTGCTCTACTAGCGAGAGTCTACGAGCAGTACTTC.

This clonotype was found many times. V gene TRBV5-5 combines with J gene TRBJ2-3, with 7 bases matching TRBD1. Germline-derived CDR1 and CDR2 are SGHKS and YYEKEE (reference sequence). V lost 4 bases and J lost 2; bases outside the gene matches: 10. The CDR3 is 16 residues long. This CDR3 reads CASSPQTGSDTDTQYF. CDR3 sequence (DNA): TGTGCCAGCAGCCCCCAGACAGGGTCGGACACAGATACGCAGTATTTT.